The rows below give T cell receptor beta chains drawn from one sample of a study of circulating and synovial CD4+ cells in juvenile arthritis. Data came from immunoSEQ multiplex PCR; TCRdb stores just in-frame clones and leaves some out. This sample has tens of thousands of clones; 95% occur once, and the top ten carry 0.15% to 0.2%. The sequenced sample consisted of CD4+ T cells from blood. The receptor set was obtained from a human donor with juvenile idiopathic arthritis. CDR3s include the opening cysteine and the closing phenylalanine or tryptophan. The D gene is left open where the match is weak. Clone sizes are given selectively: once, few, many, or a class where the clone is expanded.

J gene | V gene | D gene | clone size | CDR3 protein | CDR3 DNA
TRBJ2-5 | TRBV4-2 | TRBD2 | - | CASSQEGLAGADQETQYF | TGTGCCAGCAGCCAAGAGGGACTAGCGGGGGCTGATCAAGAGACCCAGTACTTC
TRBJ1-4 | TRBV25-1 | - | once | CASSEVKGAGLKLFF | TGTGCCAGCAGTGAGGTTAAGGGTGCGGGGTTAAAACTGTTTTTT
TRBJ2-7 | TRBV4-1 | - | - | CASSQVLGEQYF | TGCGCCAGCAGCCAAGTTCTAGGCGAGCAGTACTTC
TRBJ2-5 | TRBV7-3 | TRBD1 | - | CASSSSGQWLETQYF | TGTGCCAGCAGCTCCTCGGGACAGTGGTTGGAGACCCAGTACTTC
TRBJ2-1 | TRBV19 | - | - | CASSQASFPYNEQFF | TGTGCCAGTAGTCAGGCTAGCTTTCCTTACAATGAGCAGTTCTTC
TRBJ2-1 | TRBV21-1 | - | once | CASSKRLPRQGTYNEQFF | TGTGCCAGCAGCAAACGGCTGCCCCGACAGGGTACCTACAATGAGCAGTTCTTC
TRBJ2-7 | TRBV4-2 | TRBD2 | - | CASSQLGRGSGTTYEQYF | TGTGCCAGCAGCCAGCTCGGGCGGGGTAGCGGGACAACCTACGAGCAGTACTTC
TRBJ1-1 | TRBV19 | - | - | CASSHSFTEAFF | TGTGCCAGTAGTCATTCATTCACTGAAGCTTTCTTT
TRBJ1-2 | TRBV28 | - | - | CASSPTGAPNYGYTF | TGTGCCAGCAGCCCCACAGGAGCGCCTAACTATGGCTACACCTTC
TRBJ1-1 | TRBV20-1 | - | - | CSASQESEAFF | TGCAGTGCTAGTCAGGAATCTGAAGCTTTCTTT
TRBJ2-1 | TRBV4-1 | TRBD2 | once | CASSQDRLAGTGNEQFF | TGCGCCAGCAGCCAAGATCGACTAGCGGGGACGGGTAATGAGCAGTTCTTC
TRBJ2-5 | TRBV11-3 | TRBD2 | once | CASSSGTSGRETQYF | TGTGCCAGCAGTTCCGGGACTAGCGGGAGAGAGACCCAGTACTTC
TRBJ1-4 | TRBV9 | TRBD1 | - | CASSSGGTNEKLFF | TGTGCCAGCAGCTCAGGGGGTACTAATGAAAAACTGTTTTTT
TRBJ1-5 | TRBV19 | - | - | CASSSGPGREQPQHF | TGTGCCAGTAGTTCGGGTCCTGGGAGGGAACAGCCCCAGCATTTT
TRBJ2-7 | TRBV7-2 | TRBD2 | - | CASSEGRWASGEYEQYF | TGTGCCAGCAGCGAGGGGAGGTGGGCTAGCGGGGAGTACGAGCAGTACTTC
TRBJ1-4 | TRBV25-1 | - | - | CASSEQSGALEKLFF | TGTGCCAGCAGTGAACAGTCCGGAGCGCTTGAAAAACTGTTTTTT
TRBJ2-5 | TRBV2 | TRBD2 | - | CASSELRLAGPQYQETQYF | TGTGCCAGCAGTGAACTCCGACTAGCGGGGCCCCAGTACCAAGAGACCCAGTACTTC
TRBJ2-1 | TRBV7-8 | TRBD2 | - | CASSLVRRTSTDEQFF | TGTGCCAGCAGCTTAGTTAGGCGGACTAGCACCGATGAGCAGTTCTTC